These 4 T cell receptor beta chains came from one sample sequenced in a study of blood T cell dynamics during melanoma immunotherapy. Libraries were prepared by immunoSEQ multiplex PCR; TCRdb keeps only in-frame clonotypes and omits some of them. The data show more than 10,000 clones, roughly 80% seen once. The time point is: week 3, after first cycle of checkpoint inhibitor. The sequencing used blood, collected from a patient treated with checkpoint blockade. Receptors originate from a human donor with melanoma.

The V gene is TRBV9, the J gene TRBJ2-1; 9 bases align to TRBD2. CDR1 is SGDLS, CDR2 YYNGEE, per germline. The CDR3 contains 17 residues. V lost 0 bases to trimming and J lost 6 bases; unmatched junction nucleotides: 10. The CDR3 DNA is TGTGCCAGCAGCGTAGTTAGCGGGGGAACTCCTACCAATGAGCAGTTCTTC. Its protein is CASSVVSGGTPTNEQFF.

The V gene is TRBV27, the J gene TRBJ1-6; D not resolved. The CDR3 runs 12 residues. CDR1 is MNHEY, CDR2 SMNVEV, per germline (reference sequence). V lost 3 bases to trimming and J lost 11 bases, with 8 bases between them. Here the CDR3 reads CASSFPSTPLHF. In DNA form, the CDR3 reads TGTGCCAGCAGTTTCCCATCGACACCCCTCCACTTT.

The CDR3 loop reads CASSLAGTYNSPLHF. CDR3 nucleotide sequence: TGTGCCAGCAGCTTAGCGGGGACTTATAATTCACCCCTCCACTTT. This chain uses TRBV7-8 with TRBJ1-6, with TRBD1 as a possible D gene (5 bases). The CDR3 loop spans 15 amino acids. Looked up from germline, CDR1 is SGHVS and CDR2 is FQNEAQ. The V end was cut by 0 bases, the J end by 4 bases, with 7 bases between. The full variable domain, completed using reference TRBV7-8 and TRBJ1-6, is GAGVSQSPRYKVAKRGQDVALRCDPISGHVSLFWYQQALGQGPEFLTYFQNEAQLDKSGLPSDRFFAERPEGSVSTLKIQRTQQEDSAVYLCASSLAGTYNSPLHFGNGTRLTVT.

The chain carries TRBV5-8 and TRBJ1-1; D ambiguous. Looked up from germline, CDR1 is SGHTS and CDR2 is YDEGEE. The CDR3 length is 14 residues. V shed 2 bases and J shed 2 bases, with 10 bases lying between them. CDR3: CASSLNRANTEAFF. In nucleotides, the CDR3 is TGTGCCAGCAGCTTAAACCGGGCCAACACTGAAGCTTTCTTT.